Described below is a single T cell receptor beta chain sequence and its context. The data stem from a study of blood T cell repertoires in COVID-19. Study in general: T cells, B-cell-depleted T cells, or PBMCs supplied cDNA or gDNA.

Profiling relied on immunoSEQ multiplex PCR, and the TCRdb table lists in-frame clones only, not all of them. The sample contains around 110,000 clones, 70% to 85% of which appear only once. The CDR3 covers 16 residues. Trimming shortened V by 0 bases and J by 4 bases, and 11 bases separated the two germline ends. The V gene's germline CDR1 is SGDLS and CDR2 YYNGEE. The receptor's source is a man in his 70s with active or convalescent COVID-19. This chain uses TRBV9 with TRBJ1-6; D call uncertain. The sequenced material came from peripheral blood. The CDR3 loop is CASSVAAQAYNSPLHF. CDR3 nucleotide sequence: TGTGCCAGCAGCGTAGCAGCCCAGGCATATAATTCACCCCTCCACTTT.